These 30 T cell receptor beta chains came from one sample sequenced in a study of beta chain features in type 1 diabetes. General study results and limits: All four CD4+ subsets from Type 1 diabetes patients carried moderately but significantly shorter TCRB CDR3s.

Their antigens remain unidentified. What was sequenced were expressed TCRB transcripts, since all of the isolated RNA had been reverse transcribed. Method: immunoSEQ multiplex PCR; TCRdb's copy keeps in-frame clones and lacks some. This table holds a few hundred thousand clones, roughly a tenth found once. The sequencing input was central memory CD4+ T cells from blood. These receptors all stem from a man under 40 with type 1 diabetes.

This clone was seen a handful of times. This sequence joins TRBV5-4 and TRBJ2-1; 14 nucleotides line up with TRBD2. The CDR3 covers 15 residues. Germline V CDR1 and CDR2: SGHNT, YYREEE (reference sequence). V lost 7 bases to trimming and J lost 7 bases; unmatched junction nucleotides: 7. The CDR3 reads CASERTSGRRNEQFF. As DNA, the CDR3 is TGTGCCAGCGAGCGGACTAGCGGGAGGAGAAATGAGCAGTTCTTC.

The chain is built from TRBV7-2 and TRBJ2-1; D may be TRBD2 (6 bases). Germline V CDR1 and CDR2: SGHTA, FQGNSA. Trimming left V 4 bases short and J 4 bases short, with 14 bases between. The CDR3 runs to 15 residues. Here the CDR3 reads CASSSLSGNYNEQFF. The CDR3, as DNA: TGTGCCAGCAGCTCCCTTAGCGGAAATTACAATGAGCAGTTCTTC.

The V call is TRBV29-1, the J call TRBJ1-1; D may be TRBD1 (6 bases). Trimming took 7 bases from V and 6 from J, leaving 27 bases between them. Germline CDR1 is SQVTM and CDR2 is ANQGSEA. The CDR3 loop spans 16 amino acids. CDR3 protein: CSGSPSNRGPSAEAFF. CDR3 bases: TGCAGCGGAAGCCCGTCTAATCGGGGGCCGAGCGCTGAAGCTTTCTTT.

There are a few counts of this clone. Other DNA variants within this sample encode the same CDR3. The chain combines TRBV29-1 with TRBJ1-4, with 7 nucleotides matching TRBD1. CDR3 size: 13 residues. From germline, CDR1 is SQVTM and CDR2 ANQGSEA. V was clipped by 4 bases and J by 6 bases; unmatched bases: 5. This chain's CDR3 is CSVGTGGDEKLFF. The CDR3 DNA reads TGCAGCGTTGGGACAGGAGGGGATGAAAAACTGTTTTTT.

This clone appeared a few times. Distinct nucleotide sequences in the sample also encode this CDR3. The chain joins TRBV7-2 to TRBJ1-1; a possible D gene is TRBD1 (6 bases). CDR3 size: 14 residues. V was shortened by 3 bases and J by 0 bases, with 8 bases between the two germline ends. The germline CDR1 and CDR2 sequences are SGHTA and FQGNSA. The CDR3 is CASSFTGMNTEAFF. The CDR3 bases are TGTGCCAGCAGCTTTACAGGGATGAACACTGAAGCTTTCTTT.

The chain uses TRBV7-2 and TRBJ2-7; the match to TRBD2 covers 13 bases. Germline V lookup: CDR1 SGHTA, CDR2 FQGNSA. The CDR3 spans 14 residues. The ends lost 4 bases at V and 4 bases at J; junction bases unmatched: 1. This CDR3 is CASSSTSGRYEQYF. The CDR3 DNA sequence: TGTGCCAGCAGCTCGACTAGCGGGAGGTACGAGCAGTACTTC.

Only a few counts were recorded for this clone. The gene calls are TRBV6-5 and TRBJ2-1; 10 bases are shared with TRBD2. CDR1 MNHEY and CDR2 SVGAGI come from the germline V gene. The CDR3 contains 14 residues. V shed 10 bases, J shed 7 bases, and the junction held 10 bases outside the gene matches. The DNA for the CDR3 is TGTGCCAACTCCCCTAGCGGGAGTCGGAATGAGCAGTTCTTC. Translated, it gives CANSPSGSRNEQFF.

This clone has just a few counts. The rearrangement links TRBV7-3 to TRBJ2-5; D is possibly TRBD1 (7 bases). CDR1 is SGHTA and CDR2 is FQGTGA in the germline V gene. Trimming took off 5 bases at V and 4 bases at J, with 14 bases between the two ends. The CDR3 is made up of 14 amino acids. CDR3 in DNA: TGTGCCAGCAGCCGCGGGACAGTGGTAGAGACCCAGTACTTC. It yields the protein CASSRGTVVETQYF. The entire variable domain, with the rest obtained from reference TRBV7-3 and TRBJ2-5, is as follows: GAGVSQTPSNKVTEKGKYVELRCDPISGHTALYWYRQSLGQGPEFLIYFQGTGAADDSGLPNDRFFAVRPEGSVSTLKIQRTERGDSAVYLCASSRGTVVETQYFGPGTRLLVL.

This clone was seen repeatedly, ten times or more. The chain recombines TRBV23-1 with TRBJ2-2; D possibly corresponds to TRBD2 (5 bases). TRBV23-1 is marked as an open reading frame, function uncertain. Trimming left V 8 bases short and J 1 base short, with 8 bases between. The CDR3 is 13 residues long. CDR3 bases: TGCGCCAGCCGTCGGGGGAACACCGGGGAGCTGTTTTTT. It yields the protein CASRRGNTGELFF.

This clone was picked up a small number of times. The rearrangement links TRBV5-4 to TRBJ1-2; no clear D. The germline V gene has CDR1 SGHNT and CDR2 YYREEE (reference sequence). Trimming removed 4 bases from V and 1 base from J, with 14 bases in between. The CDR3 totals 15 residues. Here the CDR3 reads CASSQGSADNYGYTF. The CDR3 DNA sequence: TGTGCCAGCAGCCAAGGATCGGCGGATAACTATGGCTACACCTTC.

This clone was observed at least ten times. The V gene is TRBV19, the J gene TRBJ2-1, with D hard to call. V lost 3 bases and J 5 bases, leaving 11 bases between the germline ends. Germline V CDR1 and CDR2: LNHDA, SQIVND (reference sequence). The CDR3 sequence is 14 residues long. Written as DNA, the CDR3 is TGTGCCAGTAGTATCGGAGCCTTCCACAATGAGCAGTTCTTC. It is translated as CASSIGAFHNEQFF.

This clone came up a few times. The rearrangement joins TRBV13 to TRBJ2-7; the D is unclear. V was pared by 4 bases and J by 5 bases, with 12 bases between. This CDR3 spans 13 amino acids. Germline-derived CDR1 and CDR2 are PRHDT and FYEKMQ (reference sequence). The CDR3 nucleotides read TGTGCCAGCAGCTCCTTGGGCGAGCACGAGCAGTACTTC. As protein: CASSSLGEHEQYF. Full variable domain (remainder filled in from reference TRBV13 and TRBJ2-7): AAGVIQSPRHLIKEKRETATLKCYPIPRHDTVYWYQQGPGQDPQFLISFYEKMQSDKGSIPDRFSAQQFSDYHSELNMSSLELGDSALYFCASSSLGEHEQYFGPGTRLTVT.

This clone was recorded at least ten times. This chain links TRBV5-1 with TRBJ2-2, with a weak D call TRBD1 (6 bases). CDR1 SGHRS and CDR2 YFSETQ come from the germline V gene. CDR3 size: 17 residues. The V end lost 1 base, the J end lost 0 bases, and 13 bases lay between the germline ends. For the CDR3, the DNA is TGCGCCAGCAGCTTGCGGGCAGGGGTACCGAACACCGGGGAGCTGTTTTTT. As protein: CASSLRAGVPNTGELFF. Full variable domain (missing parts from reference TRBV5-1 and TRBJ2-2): KAGVTQTPRYLIKTRGQQVTLSCSPISGHRSVSWYQQTPGQGLQFLFEYFSETQRNKGNFPGRFSGRQFSNSRSEMNVSTLELGDSALYLCASSLRAGVPNTGELFFGEGSRLTVL.

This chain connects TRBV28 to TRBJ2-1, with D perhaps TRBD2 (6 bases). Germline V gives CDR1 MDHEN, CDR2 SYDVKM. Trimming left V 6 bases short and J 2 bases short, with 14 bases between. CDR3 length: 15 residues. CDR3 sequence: CASRPGGVTYNEQFF. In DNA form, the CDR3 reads TGTGCCAGCAGGCCAGGCGGGGTCACCTACAATGAGCAGTTCTTC.

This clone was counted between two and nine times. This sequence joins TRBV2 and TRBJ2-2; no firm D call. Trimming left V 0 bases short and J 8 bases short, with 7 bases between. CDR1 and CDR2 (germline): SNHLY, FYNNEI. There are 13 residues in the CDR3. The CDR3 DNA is TGTGCCAGCAGTGAAGCGGGGTCTGGGGAGCTGTTTTTT. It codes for CASSEAGSGELFF.

In DNA form, the CDR3 reads TGCGCCAGCAGCTTGGCCGGGACAGGGCGCACCGGGGAGCTGTTTTTT. It yields the protein CASSLAGTGRTGELFF. The chain joins TRBV5-1 to TRBJ2-2, with TRBD1 matching 9 bases. With V trimmed by 0 bases and J by 4 bases, 4 bases remained unmatched. CDR1 SGHRS and CDR2 YFSETQ come from the germline V gene. The CDR3 length is 16 residues.

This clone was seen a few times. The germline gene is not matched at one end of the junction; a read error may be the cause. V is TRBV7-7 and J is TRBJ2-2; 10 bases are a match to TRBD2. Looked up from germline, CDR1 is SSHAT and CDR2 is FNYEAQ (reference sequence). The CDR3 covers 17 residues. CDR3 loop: CASSLDYLAGVTGELFF. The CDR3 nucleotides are TGTGCTAGCAGCTTAGACTACCTAGCGGGAGTTACCGGGGAGCTGTTTTTT.

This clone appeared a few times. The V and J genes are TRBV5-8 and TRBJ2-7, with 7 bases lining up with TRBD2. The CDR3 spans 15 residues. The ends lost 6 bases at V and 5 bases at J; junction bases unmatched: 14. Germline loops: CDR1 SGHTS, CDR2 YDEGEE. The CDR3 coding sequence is TGTGCCAGCAACCCCGGTAGGCGGGAGAAGGACGAGCAGTACTTC. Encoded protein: CASNPGRREKDEQYF.

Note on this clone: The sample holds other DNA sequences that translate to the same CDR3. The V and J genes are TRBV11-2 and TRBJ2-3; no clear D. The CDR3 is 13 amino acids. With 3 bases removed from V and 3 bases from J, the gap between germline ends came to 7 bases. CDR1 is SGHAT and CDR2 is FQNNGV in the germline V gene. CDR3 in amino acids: CASSFRGTDTQYF. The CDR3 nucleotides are TGTGCCAGCAGCTTTCGTGGGACAGATACGCAGTATTTT. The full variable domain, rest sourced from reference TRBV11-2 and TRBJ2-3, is EAGVAQSPRYKIIEKRQSVAFWCNPISGHATLYWYQQILGQGPKLLIQFQNNGVVDDSQLPKDRFSAERLKGVDSTLKIQPAKLEDSAVYLCASSFRGTDTQYFGPGTRLTVL.

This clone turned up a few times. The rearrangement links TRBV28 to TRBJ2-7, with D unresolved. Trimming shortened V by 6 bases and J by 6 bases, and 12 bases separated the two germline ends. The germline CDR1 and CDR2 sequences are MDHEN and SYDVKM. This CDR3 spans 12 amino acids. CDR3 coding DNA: TGTGCCAGCAGCCTTGAATGGAGCGAGCAGTACTTC. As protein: CASSLEWSEQYF.

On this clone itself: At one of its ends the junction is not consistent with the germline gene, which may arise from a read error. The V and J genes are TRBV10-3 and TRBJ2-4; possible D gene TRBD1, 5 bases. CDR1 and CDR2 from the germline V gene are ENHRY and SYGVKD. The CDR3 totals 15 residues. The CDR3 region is CASSSQGIAKNIQYF. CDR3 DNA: TGTGCCAGCAGTTCCCAGGGAATAGCCAAAAACATTCAGTACTTC.

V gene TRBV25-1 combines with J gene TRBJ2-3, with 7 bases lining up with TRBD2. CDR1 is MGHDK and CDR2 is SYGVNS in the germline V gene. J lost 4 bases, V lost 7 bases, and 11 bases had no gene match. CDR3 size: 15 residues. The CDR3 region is CASTRLAGDPDTQYF. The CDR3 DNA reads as TGTGCCAGCACCCGACTAGCCGGAGACCCAGATACGCAGTATTTT.

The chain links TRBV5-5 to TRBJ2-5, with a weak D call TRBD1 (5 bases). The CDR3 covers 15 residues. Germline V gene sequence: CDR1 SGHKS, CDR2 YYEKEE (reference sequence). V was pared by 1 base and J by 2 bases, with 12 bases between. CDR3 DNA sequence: TGTGCCAGCAGCTTGATTGGACATGGACAAGAGACCCAGTACTTC. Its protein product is CASSLIGHGQETQYF.

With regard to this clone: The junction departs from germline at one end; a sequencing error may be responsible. The CDR3 bases are TGCGCCAGCAGCCAAGAATCAGGCTACGAGCAGTACTTC. This sequence encodes CASSQESGYEQYF. The chain recombines TRBV5-4 with TRBJ2-7; D is uncertain. The V gene's germline CDR1 is SGHNT and CDR2 YYREEE (reference sequence). The CDR3 consists of 13 residues.

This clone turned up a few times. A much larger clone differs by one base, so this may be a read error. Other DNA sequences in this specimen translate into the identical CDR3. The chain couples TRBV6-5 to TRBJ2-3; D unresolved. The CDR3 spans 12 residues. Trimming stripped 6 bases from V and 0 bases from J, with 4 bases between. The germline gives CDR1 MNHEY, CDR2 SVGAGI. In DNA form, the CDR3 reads TGTGCCAGCAGCCCAAGCACAGATACGCAGTATTTT. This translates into CASSPSTDTQYF.

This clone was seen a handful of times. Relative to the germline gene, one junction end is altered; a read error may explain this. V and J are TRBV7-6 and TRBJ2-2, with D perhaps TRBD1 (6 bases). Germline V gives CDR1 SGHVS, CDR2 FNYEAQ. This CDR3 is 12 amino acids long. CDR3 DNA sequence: TGCCTGACAGGAGTTAGCACCGGGGAGCTGTTTTTT. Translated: CLTGVSTGELFF.

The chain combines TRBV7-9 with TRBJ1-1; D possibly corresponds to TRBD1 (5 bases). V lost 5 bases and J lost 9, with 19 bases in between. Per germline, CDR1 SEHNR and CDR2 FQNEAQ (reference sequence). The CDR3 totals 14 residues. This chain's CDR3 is CASSPSGTSTQAFF. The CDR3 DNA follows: TGTGCCAGCAGCCCCTCCGGGACTAGCACCCAAGCTTTCTTT.

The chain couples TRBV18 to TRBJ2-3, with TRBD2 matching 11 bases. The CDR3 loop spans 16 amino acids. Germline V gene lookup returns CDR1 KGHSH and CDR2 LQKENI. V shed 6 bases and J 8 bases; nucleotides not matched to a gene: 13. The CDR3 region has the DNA TGTGCCAGCTCCCCGGGACTAGCGGAGTACATTGTTACGCAGTATTTT. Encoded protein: CASSPGLAEYIVTQYF.

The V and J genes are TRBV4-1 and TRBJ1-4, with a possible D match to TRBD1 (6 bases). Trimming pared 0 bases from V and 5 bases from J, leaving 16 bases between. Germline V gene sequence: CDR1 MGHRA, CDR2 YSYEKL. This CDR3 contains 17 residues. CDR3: CASSQDRLAGANEKLFF. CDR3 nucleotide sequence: TGCGCCAGCAGCCAAGATCGGTTGGCAGGGGCAAATGAAAAACTGTTTTTT.

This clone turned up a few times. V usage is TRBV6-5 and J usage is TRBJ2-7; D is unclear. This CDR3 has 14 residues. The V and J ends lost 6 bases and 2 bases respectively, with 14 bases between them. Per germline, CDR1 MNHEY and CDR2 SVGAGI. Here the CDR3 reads CASRLKLNAYEQYF. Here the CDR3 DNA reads TGTGCCAGCAGATTGAAGTTGAATGCCTACGAGCAGTACTTC.